These 22 T cell receptor beta chains originate from one sample sequenced in a study of T-cell reconstitution after alpha-beta-depleted transplantation in children. It was with unique molecular identifiers that the TCRbeta library was prepared. Via MiXCR, TCRdb re-called the PCR reads, giving one row per CDR3 protein. The data contain roughly 500,000 distinct CDR3 sequences, about 10% of them singletons. The sequencing used PBMCs, collected before TCRalphabeta/CD19-depleted stem cell transplant. The source is a child aged 2-15 years with inherited bone marrow failure, due to receive a stem cell transplant.

In this sample, this clonotype turned up many times. This rearrangement joins TRBV25-1 to TRBJ1-2, with 8 bases fitting TRBD1. This CDR3 has 14 residues. V trimming: 5 bases; J trimming: 3 bases; junction bases outside the gene matches: 5. Germline V gene sequence: CDR1 MGHDK, CDR2 SYGVNS. In DNA form, the CDR3 reads TGTGCCAGCAGTCTAACAGGGGGGGACTATGGCTACACCTTC. The encoded protein is CASSLTGGDYGYTF.

The chain combines TRBV5-6 with TRBJ2-1; D is possibly TRBD2 (6 bases). Germline loops: CDR1 SGHDT, CDR2 YYEEEE. The CDR3 is 15 amino acids. The V gene lost 3 bases and the J gene lost 4 bases, with 14 bases spanning the gap. CDR3 sequence: CASSWGVEIYNEQFF. CDR3 in DNA: TGTGCCAGCAGCTGGGGGGTTGAGATATACAATGAGCAGTTCTTC.

This clonotype was recorded a few times. The chain uses TRBV7-2 and TRBJ2-2; TRBD2 might be the D (6 bases). V was pared by 5 bases and J by 7 bases, with 14 bases between. This CDR3 spans 14 amino acids. CDR1 and CDR2 (germline): SGHTA, FQGNSA. CDR3 loop: CASSPLLASGELFF. CDR3 DNA sequence: TGTGCCAGCAGCCCCCTCCTAGCGAGCGGGGAGCTGTTTTTT.

This clonotype was observed many times. The chain employs TRBV29-1 and TRBJ2-1; no clear D gene. V dropped 7 bases and J dropped 8 bases, with 12 bases sitting between them. CDR3 length equals 11 residues. Germline CDR1 is SQVTM and CDR2 is ANQGSEA. CDR3 nucleotide sequence: TGCAGCGGATCGACTGGGGATGAGCAGTTCTTC. Translated, it gives CSGSTGDEQFF.

This clonotype showed up many times. V is TRBV6-5 and J is TRBJ2-3; a possible D gene is TRBD2 (6 bases). This CDR3 has 15 residues. Germline CDR1 and CDR2: MNHEY and SVGAGI. V was shortened by 2 bases and J by 0 bases, with 9 bases between the two germline ends. CDR3 sequence: CASSYAGPSTDTQYF. CDR3 in DNA: TGTGCCAGCAGTTACGCGGGACCCAGCACAGATACGCAGTATTTT.

This clonotype was recorded many times. The V call is TRBV27, the J call TRBJ2-7; TRBD1 aligns across 9 bases. The germline CDR1 and CDR2 sequences are MNHEY and SMNVEV (reference sequence). The CDR3 extends over 15 amino acids. V dropped 5 bases and J dropped 2; count of bases not matched to a gene: 7. DNA of the CDR3: TGTGCCAGCAGTCGATGGACAGGGGCAGCCTACGAGCAGTACTTC. The encoded protein is CASSRWTGAAYEQYF.

The sample holds many counts of this clonotype. The V and J genes are TRBV9 and TRBJ1-1; possible D gene TRBD1, 5 bases. V was cut by 0 bases and J by 1 base, with 10 bases left in between. The CDR3 consists of 15 residues. The germline CDR1 and CDR2 sequences are SGDLS and YYNGEE. The CDR3 region is CASSVGGPKNTEAFF. The DNA of the CDR3 is TGTGCCAGCAGCGTAGGGGGCCCCAAGAACACTGAAGCTTTCTTT.

This clonotype was recorded at least ten times. V is TRBV29-1 and J is TRBJ2-1; 7 nucleotides agree with TRBD2. With V trimmed by 7 bases and J by 1 base, 7 bases remained unmatched. This CDR3 has 14 amino acids. Germline assignment: CDR1 SQVTM and CDR2 ANQGSEA. Here the CDR3 reads CSAPSGKSYNEQFF. In DNA, the CDR3 is TGCAGCGCCCCAAGCGGGAAGTCCTACAATGAGCAGTTCTTC.

Of note for this clonotype: A junction boundary mismatches the germline segment, possibly from a read error. J is TRBJ1-2 and V is TRBV4-3; D might be TRBD1 (5 bases). CDR1 LGHNA and CDR2 YSLEER come from the germline V gene. This CDR3 is built from 16 residues. The CDR3 region is CASGQDWVQANYGYTF. The DNA for the CDR3 is TGCGCCAGCGGCCAAGATTGGGTACAGGCCAACTATGGCTACACCTTC.

This clonotype was detected ten times or more. V and J are TRBV12-3 or TRBV12-4 and TRBJ2-3; TRBD1 agrees at 9 bases. Trimming removed 5 bases from V and 2 bases from J; junction bases left unmatched: 5. The CDR3 covers 15 residues. The CDR3 bases are TGTGCCAGCAGTCCTTGGACAGGGGACACAGATACGCAGTATTTT. Protein sequence: CASSPWTGDTDTQYF.

Many counts were recorded for this clonotype. CDR3 protein: CASSPRTGSTGELFF. CDR3 bases: TGTGCCAGCTCACCCCGGACAGGGAGCACCGGGGAGCTGTTTTTT. The J gene is TRBJ2-2, the V gene TRBV18; TRBD1 matches 8 bases. The CDR3 is 15 amino acids. The germline gives CDR1 KGHSH, CDR2 LQKENI. Trimming took 3 bases from V and 4 from J; bases not matched to a gene: 4.

This clonotype was seen many times. This chain uses TRBV5-8 with TRBJ2-1; D remains ambiguous. The germline gives CDR1 SGHTS, CDR2 YDEGEE. The CDR3 totals 15 residues. V lost 0 bases and J lost 0, with 7 bases in between. CDR3: CASSLGFSSYNEQFF. The CDR3 DNA sequence: TGTGCCAGCAGCTTGGGGTTTAGCTCCTACAATGAGCAGTTCTTC.

This clonotype was seen repeatedly, ten times or more. The chain combines TRBV15 with TRBJ2-1, with a weak D call TRBD2 (6 bases). CDR1 and CDR2 (germline): LNHNV, YYDKDF (reference sequence). This CDR3 is 13 amino acids long. V lost 7 bases and J lost 7, with 14 bases in between. CDR3 nucleotides: TGTGCCACCAAAGCGGGTTCGAGTAATGAGCAGTTCTTC. It encodes CATKAGSSNEQFF.

This clonotype was counted ten times or more. The chain recombines TRBV4-3 with TRBJ2-1, with D tentatively TRBD2 (6 bases). Trimming took off 0 bases at V and 7 bases at J, with 13 bases between the two ends. CDR1 LGHNA and CDR2 YSLEER come from the germline V gene. This CDR3 has 15 amino acids. The CDR3 spells CASSQDEGLRNEQFF. CDR3 coding DNA: TGCGCCAGCAGCCAAGATGAGGGACTCAGGAATGAGCAGTTCTTC.

In DNA form, the CDR3 reads TGTGCCACCAGCGGGGCGGGAGGGTGGAATGAGCAGTTCTTC. Translated: CATSGAGGWNEQFF. The rearrangement joins TRBV24-1 to TRBJ2-1; 9 bases match TRBD2. V dropped 7 bases and J dropped 7; count of bases not matched to a gene: 7. The CDR3 totals 14 residues. Germline values: CDR1 KGHDR, CDR2 SFDVKD.

Ten or more counts support this clonotype. The chain employs TRBV27 and TRBJ2-1; D may be TRBD1 (6 bases). Per germline, CDR1 MNHEY and CDR2 SMNVEV (reference sequence). Trimming took off 3 bases at V and 10 bases at J, with 19 bases between the two ends. This CDR3 spans 15 amino acids. Written as DNA, the CDR3 is TGTGCCAGCAGTTTCCTGCATCAGGGGTCCTTGGAGCAGTTCTTC. This translates into CASSFLHQGSLEQFF.

The chain combines TRBV6-1 with TRBJ2-7; TRBD2 is a possible D gene (6 bases). Trimming shortened V by 6 bases and J by 4 bases, and 31 bases separated the two germline ends. The CDR3 sequence is 19 residues long. From germline, CDR1 is MNHNS and CDR2 SASEGT. CDR3 sequence: CASSRLGGGNRGGLYEQYF. In DNA form, the CDR3 reads TGTGCCAGCAGCCGACTTGGAGGAGGGAACCGAGGAGGGTTGTACGAGCAGTACTTC.

This clonotype was seen only a few times. The chain is built from TRBV4-3 and TRBJ2-1, with D tentatively TRBD2 (5 bases). CDR1 is LGHNA and CDR2 is YSLEER in the germline V gene. This CDR3 contains 19 residues. Trimming cost V 0 bases and J 0 bases, with 18 bases left between them. CDR3 DNA sequence: TGCGCCAGCAGCCAAGATACCGGGATGAAATTAAGCTCCTACAATGAGCAGTTCTTC. It is translated as CASSQDTGMKLSSYNEQFF.

V gene TRBV12-3 or TRBV12-4 combines with J gene TRBJ2-1; 9 bases align to TRBD2. The CDR3 extends over 16 amino acids. The V and J ends lost 2 bases and 4 bases, in that order; junction bases with no gene match: 6. The CDR3 bases are TGTGCCAGCAGTTTATGGCGGGAGGGTGGTTACAATGAGCAGTTCTTC. This encodes CASSLWREGGYNEQFF.

In regard to this clonotype: A much larger clone sits a single nucleotide away, making a read error possible. The V call is TRBV27, the J call TRBJ2-1; 9 bases align to TRBD1. The length of the CDR3 is 16 residues. J gave up 4 bases and V 4 bases, and 8 bases lay outside the gene matches. CDR1 MNHEY and CDR2 SMNVEV come from the germline V gene (reference sequence). In DNA form, the CDR3 reads TGTGCCAGCAGTTCCTTATACAGGGGGCCTTACAATGAGCAGTTCTTC. It specifies CASSSLYRGPYNEQFF.

A few counts support this clonotype. CDR3: CASSLAQGVAYEQYF. The CDR3 coding sequence is TGTGCCAGCAGCTTAGCCCAGGGGGTGGCCTACGAGCAGTACTTC. The chain couples TRBV7-9 to TRBJ2-7; 7 bases are a match to TRBD1. This CDR3 is built from 15 residues. Germline V CDR1 and CDR2: SEHNR, FQNEAQ (reference sequence). J lost 2 bases, V lost 0 bases, and 4 bases had no gene match.

To note about this clonotype: A much more abundant neighbour one base away suggests this may be a read error. The chain is built from TRBV18 and TRBJ2-7; TRBD2 aligns across 7 bases. The CDR3 is made up of 15 amino acids. The germline V gene encodes CDR1 KGHSH and CDR2 LQKENI. The CDR3: CASSPRLAETYEQSF. CDR3 DNA sequence: TGTGCCAGCTCACCGCGCCTAGCGGAAACCTACGAGCAGTCCTTC.